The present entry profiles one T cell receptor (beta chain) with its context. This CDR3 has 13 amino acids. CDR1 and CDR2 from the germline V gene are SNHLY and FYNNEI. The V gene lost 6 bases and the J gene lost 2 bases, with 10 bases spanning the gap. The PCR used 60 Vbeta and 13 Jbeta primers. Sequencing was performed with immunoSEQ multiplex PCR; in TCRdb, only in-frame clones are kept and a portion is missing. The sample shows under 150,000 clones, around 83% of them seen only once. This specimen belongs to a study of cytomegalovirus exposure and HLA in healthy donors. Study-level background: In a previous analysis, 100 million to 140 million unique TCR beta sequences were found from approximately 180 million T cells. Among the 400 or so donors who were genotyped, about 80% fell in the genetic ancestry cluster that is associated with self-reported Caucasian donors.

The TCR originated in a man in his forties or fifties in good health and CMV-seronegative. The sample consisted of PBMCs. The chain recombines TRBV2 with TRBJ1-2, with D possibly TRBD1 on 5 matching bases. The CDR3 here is CASSVQDNYGYTF. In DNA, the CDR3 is TGTGCCAGCAGCGTACAGGACAACTATGGCTACACCTTC.